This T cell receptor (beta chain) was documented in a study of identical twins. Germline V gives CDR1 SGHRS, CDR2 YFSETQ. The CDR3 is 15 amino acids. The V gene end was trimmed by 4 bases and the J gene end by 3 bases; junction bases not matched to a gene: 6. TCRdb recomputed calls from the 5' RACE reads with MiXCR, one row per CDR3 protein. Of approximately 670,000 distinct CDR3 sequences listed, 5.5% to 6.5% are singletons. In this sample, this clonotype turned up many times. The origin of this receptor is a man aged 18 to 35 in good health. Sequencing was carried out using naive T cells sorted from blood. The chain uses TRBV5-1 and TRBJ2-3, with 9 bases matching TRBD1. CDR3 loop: CASSPGQGRTDTQYF. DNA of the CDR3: TGCGCCAGCAGCCCAGGACAGGGGAGGACAGATACGCAGTATTTT.